Listed below are T cell receptor beta chains from one sample, sequenced in a study of persistence of HIV-infected CD4 T cells. Method: immunoSEQ multiplex PCR; TCRdb's copy keeps in-frame clones and lacks some. Among 40,000 to 55,000 clones listed, 70% to 90% were seen once. Their specific antigens are unknown. This specimen consisted of CD4+ T cells sorted from PBMCs after 18-hour stimulation, obtained from a patient who received antiretroviral therapy. The receptors were sampled from an adult woman with HIV who was CMV-seropositive. The CDR3 runs from the conserved cysteine through the conserved F or W. D genes are given only for firm matches. Size tells how often a clone was seen (once, few, many) or the class of an expanded clone, and some rows leave it out.

v_call: TRBV10-3
clone_size: .
j_call: TRBJ1-2
d_call: .
cdr3_aa: CAARSQDHYGYTF
cdr3_nt: TGTGCCGCCAGGTCGCAGGATCACTATGGCTACACCTTC

v_call: TRBV14
clone_size: .
j_call: TRBJ1-4
d_call: .
cdr3_aa: CASSQDIGARSEKLFF
cdr3_nt: TGTGCCAGCAGCCAAGATATAGGAGCGCGCAGTGAAAAACTGTTTTTT

v_call: TRBV19
clone_size: .
j_call: TRBJ1-5
d_call: TRBD1
cdr3_aa: CASNDREDQPQHF
cdr3_nt: TGTGCCAGTAACGACAGGGAAGATCAGCCCCAGCATTTT

v_call: TRBV6-4
clone_size: .
j_call: TRBJ1-2
d_call: TRBD1
cdr3_aa: CASRPVTGGSNGYTF
cdr3_nt: TGTGCCAGCAGGCCAGTGACAGGGGGTTCCAATGGCTACACCTTC

v_call: TRBV19
clone_size: .
j_call: TRBJ1-1
d_call: .
cdr3_aa: CASSDPGTTNTEAFF
cdr3_nt: TGTGCCAGTAGCGACCCCGGGACAACGAACACTGAAGCTTTCTTT

v_call: TRBV7-8
clone_size: .
j_call: TRBJ2-5
d_call: TRBD1
cdr3_aa: CASSPRDSHLTQYF
cdr3_nt: TGTGCCAGCAGCCCAAGGGACAGCCATTTGACCCAGTACTTC

v_call: TRBV5-1
clone_size: .
j_call: TRBJ2-7
d_call: TRBD1
cdr3_aa: CASSPGQGAYEQYF
cdr3_nt: TGCGCCAGCAGCCCGGGACAGGGGGCCTACGAGCAGTACTTC

v_call: TRBV3-1/TRBV3-2
clone_size: .
j_call: TRBJ2-3
d_call: .
cdr3_aa: CASAGGGLRGDTQYF
cdr3_nt: TGTGCCAGCGCAGGGGGGGGGTTGCGCGGAGATACGCAGTATTTT

v_call: TRBV19
clone_size: .
j_call: TRBJ1-2
d_call: TRBD1
cdr3_aa: CASSTPGQENYGYTF
cdr3_nt: TGTGCCAGTAGTACCCCGGGACAGGAGAACTATGGCTACACCTTC

v_call: TRBV7-8
clone_size: .
j_call: TRBJ1-1
d_call: .
cdr3_aa: CASSFRPGRNTEAFF
cdr3_nt: TGTGCCAGCAGCTTCCGGCCGGGCAGGAACACTGAAGCTTTCTTT

v_call: TRBV9
clone_size: few
j_call: TRBJ2-5
d_call: TRBD2
cdr3_aa: CASSAAGVGETQYF
cdr3_nt: TGTGCCAGCAGCGCCGCGGGGGTCGGGGAGACCCAGTACTTC

v_call: TRBV7-3
clone_size: .
j_call: TRBJ1-1
d_call: .
cdr3_aa: CASSSGFEGAEAFF
cdr3_nt: TGTGCCAGCAGCTCCGGATTTGAAGGAGCCGAAGCTTTCTTT

v_call: TRBV7-2
clone_size: .
j_call: TRBJ1-1
d_call: .
cdr3_aa: CASSFGGYTEAFF
cdr3_nt: TGTGCCAGCAGCTTTGGTGGTTACACTGAAGCTTTCTTT

v_call: TRBV5-4
clone_size: .
j_call: TRBJ1-2
d_call: TRBD1
cdr3_aa: CASSLDSGGGYTF
cdr3_nt: TGTGCCAGCAGCTTGGACTCAGGGGGTGGCTACACCTTC

v_call: TRBV14
clone_size: .
j_call: TRBJ1-1
d_call: .
cdr3_aa: CASSQDLSGWGTEAFF
cdr3_nt: TGTGCCAGCAGCCAAGATCTATCGGGTTGGGGCACTGAAGCTTTCTTT

v_call: TRBV5-1
clone_size: .
j_call: TRBJ2-2
d_call: .
cdr3_aa: CASSPHTGELFF
cdr3_nt: TGCGCCAGCAGCCCCCACACCGGGGAGCTGTTTTTT

v_call: TRBV7-2
clone_size: .
j_call: TRBJ2-7
d_call: .
cdr3_aa: CASSLDGGYEQYF
cdr3_nt: TGTGCCAGCAGCTTAGATGGGGGGTACGAGCAGTACTTC

v_call: TRBV19
clone_size: .
j_call: TRBJ2-2
d_call: TRBD1
cdr3_aa: CASTMGQRRTGELFF
cdr3_nt: TGTGCCAGTACCATGGGACAGCGAAGGACCGGGGAGCTGTTTTTT

v_call: TRBV6-2/TRBV6-3
clone_size: .
j_call: TRBJ1-5
d_call: .
cdr3_aa: CASSDPQGKNQPQHF
cdr3_nt: TGTGCCAGCAGTGACCCACAGGGTAAGAATCAGCCCCAGCATTTT

v_call: TRBV5-8
clone_size: .
j_call: TRBJ2-5
d_call: TRBD1
cdr3_aa: CASNPGQGQTQYF
cdr3_nt: TGTGCCAGCAACCCGGGACAGGGACAGACCCAGTACTTC

v_call: TRBV12-3/TRBV12-4
clone_size: .
j_call: TRBJ2-3
d_call: .
cdr3_aa: CASREADTQYF
cdr3_nt: TGTGCCAGCAGGGAGGCAGATACGCAGTATTTT

v_call: TRBV24-1
clone_size: .
j_call: TRBJ1-2
d_call: TRBD1
cdr3_aa: CATSDLGQDYGYTF
cdr3_nt: TGTGCCACCAGTGATTTGGGACAGGACTATGGCTACACCTTC

v_call: TRBV29-1
clone_size: .
j_call: TRBJ2-1
d_call: .
cdr3_aa: CSVEDRRLGAYNEQFF
cdr3_nt: TGCAGCGTTGAAGATCGCAGACTAGGGGCCTACAATGAGCAGTTCTTC